A single sample gave rise to the 15 T cell receptor beta chains below, sequenced in a study of T cell changes during pregnancy in multiple sclerosis. Clones were sequenced by immunoSEQ multiplex PCR, and TCRdb holds only the in-frame ones, with some missing. The table shows over 50,000 clones, with around 87% occurring only once. The sequenced material came from peripheral blood from another person, used as feeder cells. These receptors originate from a human donor whose cells served as feeder cells for cultures in a pregnancy study.

The rearrangement links TRBV21-1 to TRBJ2-7; the table gives TRBD2 as D, unverified against the DNA. TRBV21-1 is recorded as a pseudogene. The CDR3 loop spans 14 amino acids. CDR3 DNA: TGTGCCAGCAGCAGGGGGAGGCAGAACTACGAGCAGTACTTC. Translation: CASSRGRQNYEQYF.

The chain uses TRBV4-3 and TRBJ2-1; D perhaps matches TRBD2 (5 bases). The V gene lost 4 bases and the J gene lost 8 bases, with 12 bases spanning the gap. The germline CDR1 and CDR2 sequences are LGHNA and YSLEER. The CDR3 is 13 amino acids. In DNA form, the CDR3 reads TGCGCCAGCAGCCCCTTAGTAGCGTATGAGCAGTTCTTC. This encodes CASSPLVAYEQFF.

The V gene is TRBV7-2, the J gene TRBJ2-1, with 13 bases that match TRBD2. The ends lost 2 bases at V and 8 bases at J; junction bases unmatched: 12. Germline V lookup: CDR1 SGHTA, CDR2 FQGNSA. The CDR3 totals 18 residues. Written as DNA, the CDR3 is TGTGCCAGCAGCTTACGGACTAGCGGGGGCCTCAATTGGGATGAGCAGTTCTTC. Protein sequence: CASSLRTSGGLNWDEQFF.

This chain joins TRBV27 and TRBJ2-7, with D perhaps being TRBD1 or TRBD2 (5 bases each). V shed 6 bases and J shed 3 bases, with 15 bases lying between them. Per germline, CDR1 MNHEY and CDR2 SMNVEV (reference sequence). The CDR3 is 14 amino acids. The CDR3 nucleotides read TGTGCCAGCAGGGGGGTGAGGGACGGCTACGAGCAGTACTTC. Translated, it gives CASRGVRDGYEQYF.

The chain links TRBV5-1 to TRBJ2-7; D is unclear. The CDR3 has 13 amino acids. V was shortened by 9 bases and J by 3 bases, with 16 bases between the two germline ends. CDR1 is SGHRS, CDR2 YFSETQ, per germline. CDR3 region: CANPNVWSYEQYF. CDR3 sequence (DNA): TGCGCCAACCCGAACGTTTGGAGCTACGAGCAGTACTTC.

The CDR3 is CASSEQGYTQYF. The CDR3 coding sequence is TGTGCCAGCAGCGAACAGGGTTATACGCAGTATTTT. The rearrangement joins TRBV11-2 to TRBJ2-3; D may be TRBD1 (6 bases). The V end lost 5 bases, the J end lost 7 bases, and 10 bases lay between the germline ends. The germline V gene has CDR1 SGHAT and CDR2 FQNNGV. The CDR3 length is 12 residues. Full variable domain (outside the CDR3, taken from reference TRBV11-2 and TRBJ2-3): EAGVAQSPRYKIIEKRQSVAFWCNPISGHATLYWYQQILGQGPKLLIQFQNNGVVDDSQLPKDRFSAERLKGVDSTLKIQPAKLEDSAVYLCASSEQGYTQYFGPGTRLTVL.

The rearrangement links TRBV7-2 to TRBJ1-4, with a tentative D call TRBD1 (6 bases). The CDR3 has 13 residues. In germline, CDR1 is SGHTA, CDR2 FQGNSA. V was clipped by 4 bases and J by 4 bases, with 7 bases between them. CDR3: CASSWTVNEKLFF. CDR3 DNA sequence: TGTGCCAGCAGCTGGACAGTTAATGAAAAACTGTTTTTT.

The chain links TRBV30 to TRBJ2-1; weak D call: TRBD2 (6 bases). The germline gives CDR1 GTSNPN, CDR2 SVGIG (reference sequence). With 4 bases removed from V and 1 base from J, the gap between germline ends came to 11 bases. The CDR3 is made up of 14 amino acids. CDR3 coding DNA: TGTGCCTGGAACGCTGCGGGATCCTACAATGAGCAGTTCTTC. It encodes CAWNAAGSYNEQFF.

The chain carries TRBV29-1 and TRBJ2-3; D perhaps matches TRBD2 (6 bases). This CDR3 spans 13 amino acids. The germline V gene encodes CDR1 SQVTM and CDR2 ANQGSEA. V lost 7 bases and J 4 bases, leaving 15 bases between the germline ends. CDR3 DNA: TGCAGCGGCCGACACGGAGGGTCAGATACGCAGTATTTT. It specifies CSGRHGGSDTQYF.

This chain links TRBV5-4 with TRBJ2-1; no firm D call. The V end lost 4 bases, the J end lost 8 bases, and 13 bases lay between the germline ends. CDR3 length equals 13 residues. Germline V gene data show CDR1 as SGHNT and CDR2 as YYREEE (reference sequence). The CDR3 reads CASSPDSRDEQFF. As DNA, the CDR3 is TGTGCCAGCAGCCCCGACTCACGAGATGAGCAGTTCTTC.

The gene calls are TRBV30 and TRBJ2-7; 10 nucleotides match TRBD1. Unmatched junction bases numbered 1, after V lost 0 bases and J lost 5 bases. The CDR3 is made up of 13 amino acids. The V gene's germline CDR1 is GTSNPN and CDR2 SVGIG (reference sequence). CDR3 region: CAWSVGTGDEQYF. The CDR3 coding sequence is TGTGCCTGGAGTGTGGGGACAGGGGACGAGCAGTACTTC.

The chain recombines TRBV7-8 with TRBJ2-7; D gene ambiguous. V dropped 2 bases and J dropped 2 bases, with 1 base sitting between them. The CDR3 is 11 amino acids. Per germline, CDR1 SGHVS and CDR2 FQNEAQ. DNA of the CDR3: TGTGCCAGCAGCTTAACCTACGAGCAGTACTTC. This translates into CASSLTYEQYF.

The V call is TRBV10-1, the J call TRBJ1-1, with no clear D. Trimming pared 6 bases from V and 6 bases from J, leaving 14 bases between. Germline loops: CDR1 WNHNN, CDR2 SYGVQD (reference sequence). The CDR3 is 13 residues long. CDR3 region: CASSDPQMAEAFF. In nucleotides, the CDR3 is TGCGCCAGCAGCGACCCCCAGATGGCTGAAGCTTTCTTT.

The chain recombines TRBV29-1 with TRBJ1-1; 8 bases agree with TRBD1. V dropped 7 bases and J dropped 1; count of bases not matched to a gene: 14. CDR3 length: 16 residues. From germline, CDR1 is SQVTM and CDR2 ANQGSEA. CDR3 protein: CSAIRTGRGSNTEAFF. For the CDR3, the DNA is TGCAGCGCCATCAGGACAGGGAGGGGATCGAACACTGAAGCTTTCTTT.

This chain links TRBV18 with TRBJ2-7, with 16 nucleotides matching TRBD2. The germline V gene encodes CDR1 KGHSH and CDR2 LQKENI. V shed 2 bases, J shed 2 bases, and the junction held 0 bases outside the gene matches. This CDR3 is built from 16 residues. CDR3 in amino acids: CASSPGTSGGAYEQYF. The CDR3 DNA reads as TGTGCCAGCTCACCAGGGACTAGCGGGGGGGCCTACGAGCAGTACTTC.